Presented here are 3 T cell receptor beta chains from one specimen sequenced in a study of Graves' ophthalmopathy and Graves' hyperthyroidism. As the template, RNA transcripts were used to amplify TCR beta CDR3 regions. Following a first-round RT-PCR that used HTBI primers, a second-round multiplex PCR was carried out. TCRdb reanalysed the multiplex PCR reads using MiXCR and keeps one entry per CDR3 protein. The table has just over 400,000 distinct CDR3 sequences, more than 20% seen once. Sequenced sample: peripheral blood. The source is a woman between 18 and 29 years old with stable Graves' hyperthyroidism.

The rearrangement joins TRBV3-1 to TRBJ2-7; D assignment may be TRBD1 or TRBD2 (5 bases each). Per the germline V gene, CDR1 is LGHDT and CDR2 is YNNKEL (reference sequence). The CDR3 is 13 amino acids. V dropped 4 bases and J dropped 6 bases, with 13 bases sitting between them. CDR3 in amino acids: CASSLGTPPEQYF. The CDR3 bases are TGTGCCAGCAGCCTCGGGACCCCCCCCGAGCAGTACTTC.

There are many counts of this clonotype. The rearrangement uses TRBV7-8 and TRBJ1-1; possible D gene TRBD1, 5 bases. The CDR3 contains 13 residues. The germline V and J ends were trimmed by 3 bases and 7 bases, with 12 bases remaining between them. Per germline, CDR1 SGHVS and CDR2 FQNEAQ. This CDR3 reads CASSFRRGGEAFF. CDR3 in DNA: TGTGCCAGCAGCTTTAGAAGGGGCGGTGAAGCTTTCTTT.

In regard to this clonotype: A much larger clone differs by one base, so this may be a read error. The gene calls are TRBV28 and TRBJ2-5; D gene uncertain. Trimming took 1 base from V and 5 from J, leaving 14 bases between them. Germline-derived CDR1 and CDR2 are MDHEN and SYDVKM. The CDR3 sequence is 15 residues long. In DNA form, the CDR3 reads TGTGCCAGCAGTTTATCGACCCTGGGCTGGGAGACCCAGTACTTC. Protein sequence: CASSLSTLGWETQYF.